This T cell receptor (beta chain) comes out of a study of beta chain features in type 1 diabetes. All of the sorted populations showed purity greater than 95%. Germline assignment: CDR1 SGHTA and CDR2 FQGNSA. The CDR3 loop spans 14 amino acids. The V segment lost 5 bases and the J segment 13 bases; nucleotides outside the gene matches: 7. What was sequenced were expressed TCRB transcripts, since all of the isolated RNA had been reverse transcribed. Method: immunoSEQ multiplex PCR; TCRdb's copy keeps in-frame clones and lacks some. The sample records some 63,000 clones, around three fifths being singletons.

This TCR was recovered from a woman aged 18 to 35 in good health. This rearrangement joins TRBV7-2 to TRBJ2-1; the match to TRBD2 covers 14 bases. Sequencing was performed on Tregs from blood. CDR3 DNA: TGTGCCAGCAGCCTGACTAGCGGGGGGGACTCTCAGTTCTTC. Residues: CASSLTSGGDSQFF. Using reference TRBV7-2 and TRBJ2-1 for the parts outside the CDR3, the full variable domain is GAGVSQSPSNKVTEKGKDVELRCDPISGHTALYWYRQSLGQGLEFLIYFQGNSAPDKSGLPSDRFSAERTGGSVSTLTIQRTQQEDSAVYLCASSLTSGGDSQFFGPGTRLTVL.